The 13 T cell receptor beta chains below were found in one sample sequenced in a study of cytomegalovirus exposure and HLA in healthy donors. This PCR relied on a set of 60 Vbeta primers and 13 Jbeta primers. Repertoires were generated with immunoSEQ multiplex PCR, while TCRdb's copy carries only in-frame clones and drops some. The sample has under 200,000 clones, more than 65% seen once; the top ten hold approximately 6%. Sequencing was done on a sample of PBMCs. These receptors were taken from a woman between 25 and 40 years old in good health and CMV-seropositive.

The rearrangement uses TRBV20-1 and TRBJ2-1; perhaps TRBD2 as D (6 bases). The germline V and J ends were trimmed by 3 bases and 7 bases, with 7 bases remaining between them. The germline V gene has CDR1 DFQATT and CDR2 SNEGSKA (reference sequence). This CDR3 contains 11 residues. The CDR3 sequence is CSASRGNEQFF. The DNA of the CDR3 is TGCAGTGCTAGTCGGGGGAATGAGCAGTTCTTC.

The chain recombines TRBV5-1 with TRBJ1-2, with 9 bases lining up with TRBD1. The ends lost 8 bases at V and 7 bases at J; junction bases unmatched: 9. The CDR3 length is 13 residues. Germline V gives CDR1 SGHRS, CDR2 YFSETQ. CDR3: CASRTGEESGYTF. The CDR3 nucleotides read TGCGCCAGTAGGACAGGGGAGGAGTCTGGCTACACCTTC.

The chain carries TRBV5-6 and TRBJ2-3; weak D call: TRBD2 (6 bases). Between the trimmed V and J ends, which lost 4 bases and 1 base, there was a span of 22 bases. Per the germline V gene, CDR1 is SGHDT and CDR2 is YYEEEE. The CDR3 spans 18 residues. CDR3 in amino acids: CASSLAGGGEVGTDTQYF. As DNA, the CDR3 is TGTGCCAGCAGCCTCGCAGGAGGAGGGGAAGTGGGCACAGATACGCAGTATTTT.

The genes are TRBV5-5 and TRBJ1-2, with 7 bases aligning to TRBD1. This CDR3 has 15 residues. J gave up 5 bases and V 3 bases, and 10 bases lay outside the gene matches. The germline CDR1 and CDR2 sequences are SGHKS and YYEKEE (reference sequence). The CDR3 DNA follows: TGTGCCAGCAGCTATCAGACCGGGACAGCTTATGGCTACACCTTC. Translated, it gives CASSYQTGTAYGYTF.

V gene TRBV25-1 combines with J gene TRBJ2-7, with 7 nucleotides matching TRBD1. There are 13 residues in the CDR3. With 5 bases clipped from V and 2 bases from J, the junction kept 3 bases outside the gene matches. Per germline, CDR1 MGHDK and CDR2 SYGVNS. CDR3 residues: CASSRQGTYEQYF. Here the CDR3 DNA reads TGTGCCAGCAGTAGACAGGGCACCTACGAGCAGTACTTC.

The rearrangement links TRBV5-4 to TRBJ2-5, with 13 positions matching TRBD2. CDR3 length: 18 amino acids. J was trimmed by 2 bases and V by 3 bases; bases with no gene match: 10. CDR1 and CDR2 from the germline V gene are SGHNT and YYREEE (reference sequence). This chain's CDR3 is CASSSARGTSGEQETQYF. The CDR3 bases are TGTGCCAGCAGCTCCGCACGCGGGACTAGCGGGGAACAAGAGACCCAGTACTTC.

The chain is built from TRBV20-1 and TRBJ2-7, with a possible D match to TRBD1 (6 bases). V gave up 2 bases and J gave up 11 bases, with 10 bases separating them. Germline CDR1 reads DFQATT; CDR2 reads SNEGSKA (reference sequence). This CDR3 has 10 amino acids. CDR3 nucleotides: TGCAGTGCTAGAATACAGGGCGAGTACTTC. Its translation is CSARIQGEYF.

The chain joins TRBV9 to TRBJ1-2; D might be TRBD1 (6 bases). Germline V lookup: CDR1 SGDLS, CDR2 YYNGEE. Trimming pared 3 bases from V and 3 bases from J, leaving 9 bases between. CDR3 length: 13 residues. In DNA form, the CDR3 reads TGTGCCAGCAGCGAACAGGGCGACTATGGCTACACCTTC. It encodes CASSEQGDYGYTF. The variable domain in full, completed from reference TRBV9 and TRBJ1-2, reads DSGVTQTPKHLITATGQRVTLRCSPRSGDLSVYWYQQSLDQGLQFLIQYYNGEERAKGNILERFSAQQFPDLHSELNLSSLELGDSALYFCASSEQGDYGYTFGSGTRLTVV.

This clone has only a few counts. The J gene is TRBJ1-4, the V gene TRBV7-9; a possible D gene is TRBD1 (6 bases). Looked up from germline, CDR1 is SEHNR and CDR2 is FQNEAQ (reference sequence). V shed 3 bases and J shed 8 bases, with 13 bases lying between them. CDR3 size: 14 residues. For the CDR3, the DNA is TGTGCCAGCAGCTTCCGGGACATCCCCGAAAAACTGTTTTTT. Amino acid sequence: CASSFRDIPEKLFF.

The chain carries TRBV4-3 and TRBJ1-3, with 7 bases aligning to TRBD1. Per germline, CDR1 LGHNA and CDR2 YSLEER. The CDR3 length is 15 residues. Trimming removed 4 bases from V and 8 bases from J; junction bases left unmatched: 11. CDR3 protein: CASSRETGNRDTIYF. Written as DNA, the CDR3 is TGCGCCAGCAGCCGCGAGACAGGGAATAGAGACACCATATATTTT.

The chain couples TRBV5-1 to TRBJ2-3; 10 bases are shared with TRBD1. This CDR3 comprises 14 residues. V gave up 4 bases and J gave up 6 bases; unmatched junction bases: 5. From germline, CDR1 is SGHRS and CDR2 YFSETQ. CDR3 in DNA: TGCGCCAGCAGCGGGGACAGGGGAGTTGATACGCAGTATTTT. Amino acids: CASSGDRGVDTQYF. Full variable domain (rest looked up from reference TRBV5-1 and TRBJ2-3): KAGVTQTPRYLIKTRGQQVTLSCSPISGHRSVSWYQQTPGQGLQFLFEYFSETQRNKGNFPGRFSGRQFSNSRSEMNVSTLELGDSALYLCASSGDRGVDTQYFGPGTRLTVL.

This clone came up once. This chain links TRBV6-5 with TRBJ2-7, with 10 bases fitting TRBD1. The V gene end was trimmed by 4 bases and the J gene end by 2 bases; junction bases not matched to a gene: 5. The CDR3 is 15 amino acids. CDR1 is MNHEY, CDR2 SVGAGI, per germline. The CDR3: CASSFRDRGTYEQYF. CDR3 nucleotide sequence: TGTGCCAGCAGTTTCCGGGACAGGGGTACCTACGAGCAGTACTTC.

The chain is built from TRBV11-2 and TRBJ1-2; the match to TRBD1 covers 8 bases. Germline V gene lookup returns CDR1 SGHAT and CDR2 FQNNGV. Unmatched junction bases numbered 5, after V lost 5 bases and J lost 3 bases. This CDR3 has 14 amino acids. The CDR3 region is CASSPTGDYYGYTF. Here the CDR3 DNA reads TGTGCCAGCAGCCCGACAGGGGATTACTATGGCTACACCTTC.